The TCR beta chain described here comes from a study of T cell changes during pregnancy in multiple sclerosis. Repertoires were generated with immunoSEQ multiplex PCR, while TCRdb's copy carries only in-frame clones and drops some. The data hold more than 55,000 clones, with 90% to 95% observed a single time. This clone is a singleton in its sample. The CDR3 covers 12 residues. V lost 6 bases to trimming and J lost 8 bases, with 10 bases between them. The germline gives CDR1 LNHDA, CDR2 SQIVND (reference sequence). Specimen: peripheral blood, collected after pregnancy. This TCR derives from a female donor in good health, enrolled as a control in a pregnancy study. This chain uses TRBV19 with TRBJ1-4; possibly TRBD1 for D (5 bases). CDR3 region: CASRISGEKLFF. The CDR3 DNA reads as TGTGCCAGTAGGATATCAGGGGAAAAACTGTTTTTT.